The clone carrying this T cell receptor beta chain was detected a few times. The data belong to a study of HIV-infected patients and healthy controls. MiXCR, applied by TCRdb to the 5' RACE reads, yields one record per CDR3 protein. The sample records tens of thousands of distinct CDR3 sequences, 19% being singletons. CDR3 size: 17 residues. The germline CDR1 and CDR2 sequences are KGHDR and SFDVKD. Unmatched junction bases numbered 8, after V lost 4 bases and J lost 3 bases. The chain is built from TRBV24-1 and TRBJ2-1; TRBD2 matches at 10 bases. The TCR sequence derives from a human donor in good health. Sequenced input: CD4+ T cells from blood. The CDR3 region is CATSDNGASGSYNEQFF. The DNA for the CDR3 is TGTGCCACCAGTGACAACGGGGCTAGCGGGAGCTACAATGAGCAGTTCTTC.